The sequence of this TCR beta chain was determined in a study of T cell repertoires in cytomegalovirus infection. TCRdb reanalysed the reads using MiXCR and keeps one entry per CDR3 protein. The repertoire holds approximately 500,000 distinct CDR3 sequences, about 17% seen once, with roughly a quarter in the top ten. A few counts support this clonotype. This CDR3 contains 16 residues. V shed 9 bases, J shed 1 base, and the junction held 10 bases outside the gene matches. CDR1 and CDR2 (germline): KGHDR, SFDVKD. This TCR was sampled from a human donor in good health (CMV status not recorded). Some clones in this sample may be carry-over from other donors' samples. Sample: CD8+ T cells from PBMCs. The rearrangement joins TRBV24-1 to TRBJ2-1; 8 bases align to TRBD1. The CDR3 loop reads CATSMIGQGSYNEQFF. Written as DNA, the CDR3 is TGTGCCACCTCCATGATAGGACAGGGTTCCTACAATGAGCAGTTCTTC.